The 7 T cell receptor beta chains listed next were all sequenced from one sample in a study of blood T cell repertoires in COVID-19. This table comes from immunoSEQ multiplex PCR, and its TCRdb copy is limited to in-frame clones, with some not included. Among about 320,000 clones listed, 75% to 90% were seen once. The sample taken for sequencing was PBMCs or T cells enriched from blood (not recorded which). The receptors were gathered from a woman aged 30 to 39 who had been exposed to COVID-19.

The chain is built from TRBV28 and TRBJ1-2; D is uncertain. V lost 3 bases and J 1 base, leaving 9 bases between the germline ends. Germline V gene sequence: CDR1 MDHEN, CDR2 SYDVKM. This CDR3 region has 14 residues. The CDR3 sequence is CASSLGTSNYGYTF. In DNA, the CDR3 is TGTGCCAGCAGTTTGGGCACGAGTAACTATGGCTACACCTTC.

The V gene is TRBV30, the J gene TRBJ1-1, with D possibly matching TRBD1 (5 bases). CDR3 length: 14 amino acids. Germline V gene sequence: CDR1 GTSNPN, CDR2 SVGIG (reference sequence). Trimming left V 0 bases short and J 5 bases short, with 13 bases between. As DNA, the CDR3 is TGTGCCTGGAGTGTGGAGTCAGGACATACTGAAGCTTTCTTT. Amino acid sequence: CAWSVESGHTEAFF. Together with reference TRBV30 and TRBJ1-1, the CDR3 gives the full variable domain: SQTIHQWPATLVQPVGSPLSLECTVEGTSNPNLYWYRQAAGRGLQLLFYSVGIGQISSEVPQNLSASRPQDRQFILSSKKLLLSDSGFYLCAWSVESGHTEAFFGQGTRLTVV.

The rearrangement links TRBV6-4 to TRBJ1-1; 9 bases are shared with TRBD1. The length of the CDR3 is 13 residues. Per the germline V gene, CDR1 is MRHNA and CDR2 is SNTAGT. The ends lost 4 bases at V and 5 bases at J; junction bases unmatched: 2. The CDR3 sequence is CASSVGTGTEAFF. The CDR3 DNA follows: TGTGCCAGCAGTGTTGGGACAGGGACTGAAGCTTTCTTT.

This clone was seen a single time. The rearrangement joins TRBV7-6 to TRBJ1-1; D remains unclear. Deletions cut 1 base from V and 1 base from J, with 4 bases between. The germline V gene has CDR1 SGHVS and CDR2 FNYEAQ. The length of the CDR3 is 13 residues. Here the CDR3 reads CASSLDQNTEAFF. In DNA, the CDR3 is TGTGCCAGCAGCTTAGATCAGAACACTGAAGCTTTCTTT.

The genes are TRBV5-6 and TRBJ2-7, with 7 bases that match TRBD1. V lost 1 base, J lost 12 bases, and 10 bases stayed unmatched. This CDR3 contains 13 residues. Germline values: CDR1 SGHDT, CDR2 YYEEEE. CDR3 DNA sequence: TGTGCCAGCAGCTTGACAGGGGCCCAGGTGTTGTACTTC. Translating gives CASSLTGAQVLYF.

The genes are TRBV6-4 and TRBJ2-6; D unclear. Germline loops: CDR1 MRHNA, CDR2 SNTAGT. The CDR3 runs 19 residues. V was shortened by 5 bases and J by 0 bases, with 20 bases between the two germline ends. The CDR3 is CASSLESRAAFSGANVLTF. In DNA, the CDR3 is TGTGCCAGCAGTCTCGAGAGCCGAGCCGCCTTCTCTGGGGCCAACGTCCTGACTTTC.

The V gene is TRBV5-6, the J gene TRBJ2-1; 11 bases agree with TRBD2. Germline trimming cut 4 bases from V and 13 bases from J; bases unmatched to any gene: 13. CDR1 is SGHDT, CDR2 YYEEEE, per germline. The CDR3 is made up of 15 amino acids. The CDR3 bases are TGTGCCAGCAGCGATACTAGCGGGAGTGTTTCTGAACAGTTCTTC. It is translated as CASSDTSGSVSEQFF.